A selection of T cell receptor beta chains follows, all from one sample in a study of shared clonotypes between healthy human individuals. The repertoire was sequenced with immunoSEQ multiplex PCR; TCRdb's copy has only in-frame clones and lacks some. This sample has about 2.3 million clones, with 85% to 95% found just once. Sequences were obtained from naive CD4+ T cells from PBMCs. Receptors were obtained from a man younger than 35 in good health. Some clones in this sample may be carry-over from other donors' samples. The conserved cysteine and the conserved F or W are not part of the CDR3 here. Fields, in order: CDR3 protein, J gene, CDR3 length, V gene.

ASSFQWERELRNEQY,TRBJ2-7,15,TRBV5-8
ASSAGGNNYGYT,TRBJ1-2,12,TRBV7-9
ASSYTGGTKNIQY,TRBJ2-4,13,TRBV6-5
ASSPTSGSGGSYNEQF,TRBJ2-1,16,TRBV7-8
ASSMGRDFSYEQY,TRBJ2-7,13,TRBV19
ASRGPGAGELF,TRBJ2-2,11,TRBV2
ASSPRTSGNRETQY,TRBJ2-5,14,TRBV7-9
ASSLLDRDNSPLH,TRBJ1-6,13,TRBV7-9
ASRPPAQPTDTQY,TRBJ2-3,13,TRBV28
ASSQEQAGSYEQY,TRBJ2-7,13,TRBV4-2
ASKAGTDTQY,TRBJ2-3,10,TRBV2
ASSRSGSSNNEQF,TRBJ2-1,13,TRBV5-1
ASSWRQVDNQPQH,TRBJ1-5,13,TRBV19
ASSLVGEYEQY,TRBJ2-7,11,TRBV5-1
ASSIDITNTIY,TRBJ1-3,11,TRBV28
ASRQTGGWETQY,TRBJ2-5,12,TRBV6-5
ASSYASGSIEQY,TRBJ2-7,12,TRBV6-5
ASSLRGGSSSGANVLT,TRBJ2-6,16,TRBV7-3
ASSPPDRTIFGNTIY,TRBJ1-3,15,TRBV18
ASRITGDTEAF,TRBJ1-1,11,TRBV6-1
ASSQAFGNEQF,TRBJ2-1,11,TRBV7-3
ASSLRGMNTEAF,TRBJ1-1,12,TRBV6-5
ASSVDLNTEAF,TRBJ1-1,11,TRBV25-1
ASSSPPVTYTEAF,TRBJ1-1,13,TRBV7-2
ASSFTGTGAYNEQF,TRBJ2-1,14,TRBV7-2
ASSPTGGEQF,TRBJ2-1,10,TRBV18
ASSKTGGRIYEQY,TRBJ2-7,13,TRBV6-5